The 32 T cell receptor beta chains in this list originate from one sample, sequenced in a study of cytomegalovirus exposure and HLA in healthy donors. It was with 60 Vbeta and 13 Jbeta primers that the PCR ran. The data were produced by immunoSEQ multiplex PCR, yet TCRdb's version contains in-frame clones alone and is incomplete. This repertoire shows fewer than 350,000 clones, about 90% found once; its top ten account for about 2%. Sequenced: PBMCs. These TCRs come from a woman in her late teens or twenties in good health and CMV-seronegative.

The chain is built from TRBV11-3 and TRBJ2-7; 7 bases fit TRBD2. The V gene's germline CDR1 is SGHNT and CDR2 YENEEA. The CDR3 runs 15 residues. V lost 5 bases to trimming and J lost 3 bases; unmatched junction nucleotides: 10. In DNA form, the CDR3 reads TGTGCCAGCAGCGTGTCAGCGGGGTTAGACTACGAGCAGTACTTC. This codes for CASSVSAGLDYEQYF.

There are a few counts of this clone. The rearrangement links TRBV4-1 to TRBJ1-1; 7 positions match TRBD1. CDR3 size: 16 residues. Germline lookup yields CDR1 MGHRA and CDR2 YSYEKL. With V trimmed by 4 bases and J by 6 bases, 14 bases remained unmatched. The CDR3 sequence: CASSPRTGYGLSEAFF. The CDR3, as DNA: TGCGCCAGCAGCCCTAGGACAGGCTACGGGTTGTCTGAAGCTTTCTTT.

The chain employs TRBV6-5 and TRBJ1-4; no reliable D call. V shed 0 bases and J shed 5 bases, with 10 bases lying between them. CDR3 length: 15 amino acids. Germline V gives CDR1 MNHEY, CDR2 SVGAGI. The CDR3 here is CASSYSRDLNEKLFF. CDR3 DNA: TGTGCCAGCAGTTACTCGAGGGATCTCAATGAAAAACTGTTTTTT.

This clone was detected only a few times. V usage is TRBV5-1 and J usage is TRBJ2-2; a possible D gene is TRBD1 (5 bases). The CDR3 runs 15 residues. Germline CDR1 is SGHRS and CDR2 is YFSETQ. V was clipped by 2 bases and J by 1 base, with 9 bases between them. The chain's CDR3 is CASSFWGLNTGELFF. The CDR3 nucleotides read TGCGCCAGCAGCTTCTGGGGCCTGAACACCGGGGAGCTGTTTTTT.

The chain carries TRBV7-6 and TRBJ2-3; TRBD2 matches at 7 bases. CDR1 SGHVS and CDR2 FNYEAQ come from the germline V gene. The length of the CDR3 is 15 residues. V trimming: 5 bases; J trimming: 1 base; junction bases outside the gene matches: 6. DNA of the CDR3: TGTGCCAGCAGCATCCAAAGCGGGGGCACAGATACGCAGTATTTT. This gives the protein CASSIQSGGTDTQYF. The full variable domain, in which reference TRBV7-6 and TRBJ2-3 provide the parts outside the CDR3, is GAGVSQSPRYKVTKRGQDVALRCDPISGHVSLYWYRQALGQGPEFLTYFNYEAQQDKSGLPNDRFSAERPEGSISTLTIQRTEQRDSAMYRCASSIQSGGTDTQYFGPGTRLTVL.

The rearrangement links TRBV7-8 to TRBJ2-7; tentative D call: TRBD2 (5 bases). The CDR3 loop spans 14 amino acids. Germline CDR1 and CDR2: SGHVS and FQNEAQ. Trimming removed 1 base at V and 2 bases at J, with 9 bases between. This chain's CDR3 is CASSLESSAYEQYF. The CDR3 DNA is TGTGCCAGCAGCTTAGAGAGTAGCGCCTACGAGCAGTACTTC.

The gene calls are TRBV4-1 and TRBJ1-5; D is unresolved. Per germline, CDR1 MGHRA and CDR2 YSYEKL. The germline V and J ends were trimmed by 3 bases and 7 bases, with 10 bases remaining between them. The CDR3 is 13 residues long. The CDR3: CASSQSEGQPQHF. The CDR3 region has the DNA TGCGCCAGCAGCCAGTCGGAGGGACAGCCCCAGCATTTT.

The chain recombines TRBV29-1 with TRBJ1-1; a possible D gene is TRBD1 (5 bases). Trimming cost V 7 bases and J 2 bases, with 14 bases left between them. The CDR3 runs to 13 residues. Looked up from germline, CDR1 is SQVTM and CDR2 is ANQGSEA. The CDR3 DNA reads TGCAGCGCCCACAGGCAAACAAACACTGAAGCTTTCTTT. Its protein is CSAHRQTNTEAFF.

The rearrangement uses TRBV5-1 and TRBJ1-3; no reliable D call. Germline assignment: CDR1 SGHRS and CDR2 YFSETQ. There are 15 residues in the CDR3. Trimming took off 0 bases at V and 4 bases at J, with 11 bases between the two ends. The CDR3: CASSLEPGAGNTIYF. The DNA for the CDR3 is TGCGCCAGCAGCTTGGAACCCGGAGCCGGAAACACCATATATTTT.

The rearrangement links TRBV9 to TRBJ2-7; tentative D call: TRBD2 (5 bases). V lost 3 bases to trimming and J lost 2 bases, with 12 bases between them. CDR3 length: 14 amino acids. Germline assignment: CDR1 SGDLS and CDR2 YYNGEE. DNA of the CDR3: TGTGCCAGCAGCGAGGACTTGGGGACCTACGAGCAGTACTTC. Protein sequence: CASSEDLGTYEQYF.

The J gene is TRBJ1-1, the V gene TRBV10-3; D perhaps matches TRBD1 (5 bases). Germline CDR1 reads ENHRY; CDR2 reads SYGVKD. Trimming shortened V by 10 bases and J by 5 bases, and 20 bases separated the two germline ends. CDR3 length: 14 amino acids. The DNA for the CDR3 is TGTGCCACCGGTGGGACGGGGGGGAATACTGAAGCTTTCTTT. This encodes CATGGTGGNTEAFF.

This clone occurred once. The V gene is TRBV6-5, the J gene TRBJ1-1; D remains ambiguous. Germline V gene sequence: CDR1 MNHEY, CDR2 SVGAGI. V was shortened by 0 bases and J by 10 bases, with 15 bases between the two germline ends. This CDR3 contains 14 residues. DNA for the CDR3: TGTGCCAGCAGTTACTCGAATGCCCGAAAACTAGCTTTCTTT. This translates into CASSYSNARKLAFF.

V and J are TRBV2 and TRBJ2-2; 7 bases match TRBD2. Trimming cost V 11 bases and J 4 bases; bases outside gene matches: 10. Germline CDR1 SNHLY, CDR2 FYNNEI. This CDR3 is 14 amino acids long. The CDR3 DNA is TGTGCCGGGGGGGGGTCGGACCCCACCGGGGAGCTGTTTTTT. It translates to CAGGGSDPTGELFF.

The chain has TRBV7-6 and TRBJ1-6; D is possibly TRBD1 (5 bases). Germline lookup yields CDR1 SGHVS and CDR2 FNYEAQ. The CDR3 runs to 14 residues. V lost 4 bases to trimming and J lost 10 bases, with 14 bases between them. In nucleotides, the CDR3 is TGTGCCAGCAGCTGGGGGGAGGGGAAATCACCCCTCCACTTT. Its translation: CASSWGEGKSPLHF.

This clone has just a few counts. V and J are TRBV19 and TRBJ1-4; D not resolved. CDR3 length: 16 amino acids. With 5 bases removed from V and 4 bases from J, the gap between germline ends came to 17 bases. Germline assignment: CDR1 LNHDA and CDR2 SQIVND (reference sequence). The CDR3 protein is CASSPRESSSNEKLFF. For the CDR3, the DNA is TGTGCCAGTAGTCCCCGTGAGTCAAGTAGTAATGAAAAACTGTTTTTT. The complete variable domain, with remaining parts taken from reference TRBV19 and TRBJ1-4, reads DGGITQSPKYLFRKEGQNVTLSCEQNLNHDAMYWYRQDPGQGLRLIYYSQIVNDFQKGDIAEGYSVSREKKESFPLTVTSAQKNPTAFYLCASSPRESSSNEKLFFGSGTQLSVL.

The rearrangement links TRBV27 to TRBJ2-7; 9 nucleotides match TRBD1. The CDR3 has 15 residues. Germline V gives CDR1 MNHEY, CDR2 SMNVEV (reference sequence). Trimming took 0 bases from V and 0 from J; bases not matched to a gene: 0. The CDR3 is CASSLSGQGSYEQYF. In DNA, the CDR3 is TGTGCCAGCAGTTTATCGGGACAGGGCTCCTACGAGCAGTACTTC.

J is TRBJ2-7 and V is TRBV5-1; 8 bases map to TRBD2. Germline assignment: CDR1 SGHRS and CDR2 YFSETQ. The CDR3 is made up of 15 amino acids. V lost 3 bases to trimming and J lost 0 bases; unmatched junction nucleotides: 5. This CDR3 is CASSSGGTFSYEQYF. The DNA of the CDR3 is TGCGCCAGCAGCTCGGGAGGGACGTTCTCCTACGAGCAGTACTTC.

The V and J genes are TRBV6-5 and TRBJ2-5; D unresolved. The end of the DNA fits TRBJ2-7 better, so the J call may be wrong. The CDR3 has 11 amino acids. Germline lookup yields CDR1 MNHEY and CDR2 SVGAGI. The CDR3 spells CASSTVYEQYF. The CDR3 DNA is TGTGCCAGCAGCACAGTCTACGAGCAGTACTTC.

The CDR3 loop reads CASSLLGGLSYNEQFF. DNA for the CDR3: TGTGCCAGCAGCCTGTTGGGGGGGCTATCTTACAATGAGCAGTTCTTC. V is TRBV7-3 and J is TRBJ2-1, with D possibly being TRBD2 (7 bases). CDR1 is SGHTA and CDR2 is FQGTGA in the germline V gene. The CDR3 runs to 16 residues. The V gene lost 5 bases and the J gene lost 4 bases, with 18 bases spanning the gap. Combining the CDR3 with reference TRBV7-3 and TRBJ2-1 gives the whole variable domain GAGVSQTPSNKVTEKGKYVELRCDPISGHTALYWYRQSLGQGPEFLIYFQGTGAADDSGLPNDRFFAVRPEGSVSTLKIQRTERGDSAVYLCASSLLGGLSYNEQFFGPGTRLTVL.

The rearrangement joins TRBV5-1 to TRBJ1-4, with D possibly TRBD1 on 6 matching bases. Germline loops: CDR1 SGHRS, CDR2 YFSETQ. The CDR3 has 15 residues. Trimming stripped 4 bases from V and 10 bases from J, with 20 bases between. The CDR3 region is CASSPRADSSGKLFF. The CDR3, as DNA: TGCGCCAGCAGCCCTCGGGCGGACAGCTCCGGAAAACTGTTTTTT.

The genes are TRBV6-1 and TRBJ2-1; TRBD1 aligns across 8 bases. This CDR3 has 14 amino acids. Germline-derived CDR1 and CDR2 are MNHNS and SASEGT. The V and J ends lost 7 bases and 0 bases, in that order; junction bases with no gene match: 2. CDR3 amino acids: CASTTGGSYNEQFF. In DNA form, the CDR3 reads TGTGCCAGCACCACAGGGGGCTCCTACAATGAGCAGTTCTTC.

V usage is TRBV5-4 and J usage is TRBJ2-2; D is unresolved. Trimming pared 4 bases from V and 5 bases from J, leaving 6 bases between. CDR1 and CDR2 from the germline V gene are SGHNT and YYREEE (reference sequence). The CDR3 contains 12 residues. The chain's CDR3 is CASSHQTGELFF. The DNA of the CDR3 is TGTGCCAGCAGCCACCAGACCGGGGAGCTGTTTTTT.

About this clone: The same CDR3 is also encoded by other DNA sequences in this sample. Here the CDR3 DNA reads TGCGCCAGCAGCCGAGGACAGGGGGATGGCTACACCTTC. This translates into CASSRGQGDGYTF. The V call is TRBV5-1, the J call TRBJ1-2; TRBD1 agrees at 10 bases. Per the germline V gene, CDR1 is SGHRS and CDR2 is YFSETQ. V lost 4 bases and J lost 6; bases outside the gene matches: 3. The CDR3 spans 13 residues.

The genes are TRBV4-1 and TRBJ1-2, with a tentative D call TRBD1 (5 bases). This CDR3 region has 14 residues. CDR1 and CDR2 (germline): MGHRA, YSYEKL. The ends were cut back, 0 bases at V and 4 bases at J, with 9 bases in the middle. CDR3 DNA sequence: TGCGCCAGCAGCCAAGACAGTCAGGGCTATGGCTACACCTTC. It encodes CASSQDSQGYGYTF.

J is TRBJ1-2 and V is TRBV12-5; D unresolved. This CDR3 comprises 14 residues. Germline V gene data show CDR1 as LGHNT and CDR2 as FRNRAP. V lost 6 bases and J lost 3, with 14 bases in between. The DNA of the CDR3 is TGTGCTAGTGGCTACGGGTCCTCGCACTATGGCTACACCTTC. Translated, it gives CASGYGSSHYGYTF.

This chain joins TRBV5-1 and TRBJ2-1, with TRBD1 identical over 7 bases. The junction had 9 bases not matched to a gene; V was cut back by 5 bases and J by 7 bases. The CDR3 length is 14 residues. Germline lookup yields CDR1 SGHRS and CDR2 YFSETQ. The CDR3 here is CASRVIQGWNEQFF. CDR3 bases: TGCGCCAGCAGAGTCATACAGGGGTGGAATGAGCAGTTCTTC. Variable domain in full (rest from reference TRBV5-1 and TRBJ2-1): KAGVTQTPRYLIKTRGQQVTLSCSPISGHRSVSWYQQTPGQGLQFLFEYFSETQRNKGNFPGRFSGRQFSNSRSEMNVSTLELGDSALYLCASRVIQGWNEQFFGPGTRLTVL.

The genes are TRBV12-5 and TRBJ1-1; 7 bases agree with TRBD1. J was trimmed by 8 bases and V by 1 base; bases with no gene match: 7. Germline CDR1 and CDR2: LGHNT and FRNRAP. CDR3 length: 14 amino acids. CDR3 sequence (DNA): TGTGCTAGTGGTTTGGGCCTCGACAGGGTAGAAGCTTTCTTT. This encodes CASGLGLDRVEAFF.

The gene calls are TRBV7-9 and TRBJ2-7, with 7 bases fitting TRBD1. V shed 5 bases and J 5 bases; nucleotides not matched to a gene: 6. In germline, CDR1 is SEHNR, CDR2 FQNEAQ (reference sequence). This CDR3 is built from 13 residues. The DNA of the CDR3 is TGTGCCAGCAGCGCCGACAGGGAACACGAGCAGTACTTC. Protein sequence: CASSADREHEQYF.

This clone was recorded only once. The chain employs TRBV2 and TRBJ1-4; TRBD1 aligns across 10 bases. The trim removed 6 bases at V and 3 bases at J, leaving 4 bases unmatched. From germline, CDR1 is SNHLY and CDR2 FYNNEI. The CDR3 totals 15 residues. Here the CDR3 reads CASSPGQGANEKLFF. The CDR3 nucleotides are TGTGCCAGCAGCCCCGGACAGGGGGCTAATGAAAAACTGTTTTTT.

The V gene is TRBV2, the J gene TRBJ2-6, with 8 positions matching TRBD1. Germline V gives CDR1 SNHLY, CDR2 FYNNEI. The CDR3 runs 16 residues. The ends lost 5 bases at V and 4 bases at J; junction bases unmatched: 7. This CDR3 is CASSRDRPKGANVLTF. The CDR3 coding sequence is TGTGCCAGCAGTCGGGACAGGCCCAAGGGGGCCAACGTCCTGACTTTC.

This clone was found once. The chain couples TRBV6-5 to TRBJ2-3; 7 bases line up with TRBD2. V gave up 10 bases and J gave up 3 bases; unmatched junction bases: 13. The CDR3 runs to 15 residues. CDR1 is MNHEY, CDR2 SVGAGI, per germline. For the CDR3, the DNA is TGTGCCACCCGACCAGCGCGGGGGTTTACAGATACGCAGTATTTT. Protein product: CATRPARGFTDTQYF.

The CDR3 region has the DNA TGTGCCAGCGGCAGACAGGTTCAGCCCCAGCATTTT. Protein product: CASGRQVQPQHF. The chain recombines TRBV27 with TRBJ1-5; D possibly corresponds to TRBD1 (6 bases). V was pared by 8 bases and J by 6 bases, with 11 bases between. Germline V lookup: CDR1 MNHEY, CDR2 SMNVEV (reference sequence). This CDR3 is 12 amino acids long.